This TCR beta chain emerged from a study of blood T cell repertoires in COVID-19. Data came from immunoSEQ multiplex PCR; TCRdb stores just in-frame clones and leaves some out. Here the sample spans 100,000 to 150,000 clones, around 89% being singletons. Sequenced sample: peripheral blood. The sequence came from a man aged 45-60 years with active or convalescent COVID-19.

This CDR3 is CASRRLAGGLTDTQYF. The CDR3 DNA reads as TGTGCCAGCAGAAGACTAGCGGGAGGACTCACAGATACGCAGTATTTT. V and J are TRBV2 and TRBJ2-3; 13 bases are shared with TRBD2. The germline CDR1 and CDR2 sequences are SNHLY and FYNNEI. The CDR3 extends over 16 amino acids. With V trimmed by 6 bases and J by 2 bases, 5 bases remained unmatched. Drawing the rest from reference TRBV2 and TRBJ2-3, the complete variable domain is EPEVTQTPSHQVTQMGQEVILRCVPISNHLYFYWYRQILGQKVEFLVSFYNNEISEKSEIFDDQFSVERPDGSNFTLKIRSTKLEDSAMYFCASRRLAGGLTDTQYFGPGTRLTVL.